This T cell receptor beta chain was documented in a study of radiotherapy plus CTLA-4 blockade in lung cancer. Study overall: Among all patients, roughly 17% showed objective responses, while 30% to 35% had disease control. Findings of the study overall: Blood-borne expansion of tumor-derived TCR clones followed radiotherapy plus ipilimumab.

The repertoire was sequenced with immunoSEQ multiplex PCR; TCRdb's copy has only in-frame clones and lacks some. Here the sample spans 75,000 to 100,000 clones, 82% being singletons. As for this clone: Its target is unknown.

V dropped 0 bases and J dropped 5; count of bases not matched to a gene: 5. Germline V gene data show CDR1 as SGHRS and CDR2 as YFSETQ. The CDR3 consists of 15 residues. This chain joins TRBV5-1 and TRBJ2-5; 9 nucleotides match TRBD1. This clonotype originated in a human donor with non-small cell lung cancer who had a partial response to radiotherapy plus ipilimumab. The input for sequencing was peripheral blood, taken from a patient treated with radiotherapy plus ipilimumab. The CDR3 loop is CASSLGDRVEETQYF. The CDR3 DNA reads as TGCGCCAGCAGCTTGGGGGACAGGGTAGAGGAGACCCAGTACTTC.